The rows below give T cell receptor beta chains drawn from one sample of a study of beta chain features in type 1 diabetes. Method: immunoSEQ multiplex PCR; TCRdb's copy keeps in-frame clones and lacks some. The sample consists of under 150,000 clones, 15% to 20% of them appearing once. The sample taken for sequencing was central memory CD4+ T cells from blood. The receptors were sampled from a young man with type 1 diabetes. The CDR3 runs from the conserved cysteine through the conserved F or W. The D gene is left open where the match is weak. Size is stated for part of the rows, as once, few or many counts, or as a class when the clone is expanded.

CDR3 length: 12; clone size: medium-sized; V gene: TRBV7-6; J gene: TRBJ2-5; D gene: TRBD2; CDR3 protein: CASNERGGTQYF; CDR3 DNA: TGTGCCAGCAACGAGCGGGGAGGGACCCAGTACTTC
CDR3 length: 15; clone size: -; V gene: TRBV5-1; J gene: TRBJ2-1; D gene: -; CDR3 protein: CASSLGTANYNEQFF; CDR3 DNA: TGCGCCAGCAGCCTCGGAACTGCCAACTACAATGAGCAGTTCTTC
CDR3 length: 18; clone size: once; V gene: TRBV27; J gene: TRBJ1-2; D gene: -; CDR3 protein: CASSPRGRGSFSNYGYTF; CDR3 DNA: TGTGCCAGCAGCCCGCGGGGCAGGGGATCCTTCTCTAACTATGGCTACACCTTC
CDR3 length: 13; clone size: -; V gene: TRBV5-6; J gene: TRBJ1-2; D gene: -; CDR3 protein: CASTLGGVDGYTF; CDR3 DNA: TGTGCCAGCACCCTTGGGGGTGTGGACGGCTACACCTTC
CDR3 length: 14; clone size: -; V gene: TRBV19; J gene: TRBJ2-2; D gene: TRBD2; CDR3 protein: CASSIGLVSGELFF; CDR3 DNA: TGTGCCAGTAGTATCGGACTAGTATCCGGGGAGCTGTTTTTT
CDR3 length: 17; clone size: -; V gene: TRBV25-1; J gene: TRBJ2-4; D gene: TRBD2; CDR3 protein: CASSDWGGLADKNIQYF; CDR3 DNA: TGTGCCAGCAGTGATTGGGGGGGACTAGCGGACAAAAACATTCAGTACTTC
CDR3 length: 14; clone size: many; V gene: TRBV19; J gene: TRBJ2-6; D gene: -; CDR3 protein: CASYPGTGANVLTF; CDR3 DNA: TGTGCCAGTTACCCAGGGACTGGGGCCAACGTCCTGACTTTC
CDR3 length: 15; clone size: -; V gene: TRBV19; J gene: TRBJ1-3; D gene: -; CDR3 protein: CASSIDRMSGNTIYF; CDR3 DNA: TGTGCCAGTAGTATAGACCGGATGTCTGGAAACACCATATATTTT
CDR3 length: 15; clone size: few; V gene: TRBV7-9; J gene: TRBJ2-3; D gene: -; CDR3 protein: CASSAPMGHTDTQYF; CDR3 DNA: TGTGCCAGCAGCGCCCCGATGGGTCACACAGATACGCAGTATTTT
CDR3 length: 13; clone size: few; V gene: TRBV29-1; J gene: TRBJ2-7; D gene: -; CDR3 protein: CSVEGRQGYEQYF; CDR3 DNA: TGCAGCGTTGAGGGTAGGCAGGGATACGAGCAGTACTTC
CDR3 length: 15; clone size: -; V gene: TRBV9; J gene: TRBJ2-7; D gene: TRBD1; CDR3 protein: CASSEGTGQYYEQYF; CDR3 DNA: TGTGCCAGCAGCGAGGGGACGGGACAGTACTACGAGCAGTACTTC
CDR3 length: 13; clone size: -; V gene: TRBV30; J gene: TRBJ2-7; D gene: -; CDR3 protein: CAWNPGFSYEQYF; CDR3 DNA: TGTGCCTGGAACCCAGGATTCTCCTACGAGCAGTACTTC
CDR3 length: 16; clone size: -; V gene: TRBV4-2; J gene: TRBJ2-1; D gene: -; CDR3 protein: CASSQEFSGSYNEQFF; CDR3 DNA: TGTGCCAGCAGCCAAGAGTTTAGCGGTTCCTACAATGAGCAGTTCTTC
CDR3 length: 17; clone size: -; V gene: TRBV10-3; J gene: TRBJ2-5; D gene: TRBD2; CDR3 protein: CAISDVRGGRGQETQYF; CDR3 DNA: TGTGCCATCAGTGATGTGCGGGGGGGCCGGGGCCAAGAGACCCAGTACTTC
CDR3 length: 13; clone size: few; V gene: TRBV10-3; J gene: TRBJ2-7; D gene: -; CDR3 protein: CATRLGLPNEQYF; CDR3 DNA: TGTGCCACCCGGTTGGGACTCCCCAACGAGCAGTACTTC
CDR3 length: 14; clone size: few; V gene: TRBV11-1; J gene: TRBJ2-7; D gene: TRBD1; CDR3 protein: CASSLDRGRNEQYF; CDR3 DNA: TGTGCCAGCAGCTTAGACAGGGGAAGGAACGAGCAGTACTTC
CDR3 length: 13; clone size: few; V gene: TRBV14; J gene: TRBJ1-2; D gene: -; CDR3 protein: CASSQGRGYGYTF; CDR3 DNA: TGTGCCAGCAGCCAAGGCAGGGGCTATGGCTACACCTTC
CDR3 length: 14; clone size: few; V gene: TRBV30; J gene: TRBJ2-3; D gene: -; CDR3 protein: CAWSVQGTSDTQYF; CDR3 DNA: TGTGCCTGGAGTGTTCAGGGGACATCAGATACGCAGTATTTT
CDR3 length: 14; clone size: -; V gene: TRBV9; J gene: TRBJ1-1; D gene: -; CDR3 protein: CASSGEGAATEAFF; CDR3 DNA: TGTGCCAGCAGCGGCGAGGGCGCGGCAACTGAAGCTTTCTTT
CDR3 length: 12; clone size: -; V gene: TRBV19; J gene: TRBJ1-2; D gene: -; CDR3 protein: CASSIQGWGYTF; CDR3 DNA: TGTGCCAGTAGTATCCAGGGTTGGGGCTACACCTTC
CDR3 length: 11; clone size: -; V gene: TRBV20-1; J gene: TRBJ2-7; D gene: -; CDR3 protein: CSARLALEQYF; CDR3 DNA: TGCAGTGCTAGACTGGCTCTCGAGCAGTACTTC
CDR3 length: 17; clone size: few; V gene: TRBV5-1; J gene: TRBJ2-2; D gene: TRBD2; CDR3 protein: CASSLGGTSVNTGELFF; CDR3 DNA: TGCGCCAGCAGCTTGGGCGGGACTAGCGTTAACACCGGGGAGCTGTTTTTT
CDR3 length: 14; clone size: -; V gene: TRBV18; J gene: TRBJ1-5; D gene: TRBD1; CDR3 protein: CASSPDREAQPQHF; CDR3 DNA: TGTGCCAGCTCACCCGACAGGGAGGCTCAGCCCCAGCATTTT
CDR3 length: 15; clone size: few; V gene: TRBV5-1; J gene: TRBJ1-1; D gene: TRBD1; CDR3 protein: CASSPGQGGDTEAFF; CDR3 DNA: TGCGCCAGCAGCCCTGGACAGGGCGGGGACACTGAAGCTTTCTTT
CDR3 length: 14; clone size: few; V gene: TRBV25-1; J gene: TRBJ2-5; D gene: TRBD2; CDR3 protein: CASSGRLAGETQYF; CDR3 DNA: TGTGCCAGCAGTGGCAGACTAGCCGGAGAGACCCAGTACTTC
CDR3 length: 14; clone size: few; V gene: TRBV7-2; J gene: TRBJ2-3; D gene: -; CDR3 protein: CASNRIRGTDTQYF; CDR3 DNA: TGTGCCAGCAACCGAATACGGGGCACAGATACGCAGTATTTT
CDR3 length: 18; clone size: once; V gene: TRBV4-2; J gene: TRBJ2-3; D gene: TRBD2; CDR3 protein: CASSQDGQRGVLTDTQYF; CDR3 DNA: TGTGCCAGCAGCCAAGATGGCCAGCGGGGGGTCCTCACAGATACGCAGTATTTT
CDR3 length: 15; clone size: -; V gene: TRBV15; J gene: TRBJ2-7; D gene: TRBD1; CDR3 protein: CATSRGGQGAYEQYF; CDR3 DNA: TGTGCCACCAGCAGAGGAGGACAGGGGGCTTACGAGCAGTACTTC
CDR3 length: 13; clone size: -; V gene: TRBV29-1; J gene: TRBJ2-3; D gene: -; CDR3 protein: CSSRQPSTDTQYF; CDR3 DNA: TGCAGCTCCAGACAGCCTAGCACAGATACGCAGTATTTT